These 6 T cell receptor beta chains share one sample of origin, sequenced in a study of blood T cells in healthy people across ages. Together with a sample-barcoded 5' primer, a J-beta primer mix was included in a second PCR lasting roughly 7 to 11 cycles. TCRdb fed the 5' RACE reads into MiXCR, producing one record per CDR3 protein. The sample contains 700,000 to 950,000 distinct CDR3 sequences, 58% of which appear only once. Sequenced: blood. The receptors derive from a man aged 25 to 45 in good health.

The rearrangement links TRBV5-8 to TRBJ2-7; TRBD1 might be the D (5 bases). The germline gives CDR1 SGHTS, CDR2 YDEGEE. The CDR3 is made up of 13 amino acids. Trimming cost V 7 bases and J 0 bases, with 11 bases left between them. CDR3 amino acids: CASVRGSSYEQYF. Here the CDR3 DNA reads TGTGCCAGCGTAAGGGGAAGCTCCTACGAGCAGTACTTC.

J is TRBJ1-2 and V is TRBV7-8; TRBD1 matches 9 bases. Germline V gene sequence: CDR1 SGHVS, CDR2 FQNEAQ. This CDR3 is built from 14 residues. J lost 8 bases, V lost 5 bases, and 9 bases had no gene match. The CDR3 DNA sequence: TGTGCCAGCAGCGGGCGGACAGGGGAAAAAGGCTACACCTTC. Translating it yields CASSGRTGEKGYTF. Using reference TRBV7-8 and TRBJ1-2 for the parts outside the CDR3, the full variable domain is GAGVSQSPRYKVAKRGQDVALRCDPISGHVSLFWYQQALGQGPEFLTYFQNEAQLDKSGLPSDRFFAERPEGSVSTLKIQRTQQEDSAVYLCASSGRTGEKGYTFGSGTRLTVV.

The rearrangement links TRBV4-2 to TRBJ2-7; weak D call: TRBD2 (6 bases). The CDR3 is made up of 15 amino acids. The germline V gene encodes CDR1 LGHNA and CDR2 YNFKEQ. The ends were cut back, 1 base at V and 2 bases at J, with 12 bases in the middle. Here the CDR3 DNA reads TGTGCCAGCAGCCAAGCATTAGCGGAAGCCTACGAGCAGTACTTC. Protein sequence: CASSQALAEAYEQYF.

J is TRBJ2-1 and V is TRBV7-8; the D gene is possibly TRBD1 (6 bases). Looked up from germline, CDR1 is SGHVS and CDR2 is FQNEAQ. V was cut by 5 bases and J by 9 bases, with 11 bases left in between. The CDR3 extends over 12 amino acids. Written as DNA, the CDR3 is TGTGCCAGCAGCGACAGGATGGCTGAGCAGTTCTTC. It specifies CASSDRMAEQFF.

The chain carries TRBV3-1 and TRBJ2-5; the D is unclear. The CDR3 has 18 residues. Germline CDR1 is LGHDT and CDR2 is YNNKEL (reference sequence). The V and J ends lost 0 bases and 3 bases respectively, with 20 bases between them. CDR3 amino acids: CASSQDFGSAGNKETQYF. DNA of the CDR3: TGTGCCAGCAGCCAAGATTTCGGAAGCGCCGGTAATAAAGAGACCCAGTACTTC.

The chain recombines TRBV20-1 with TRBJ2-3; D gene unclear. The CDR3 contains 12 residues. V gave up 2 bases and J gave up 7 bases, with 10 bases separating them. Germline assignment: CDR1 DFQATT and CDR2 SNEGSKA (reference sequence). The chain's CDR3 is CSARISGNTQYF. The DNA of the CDR3 is TGCAGTGCTAGAATTAGTGGAAATACGCAGTATTTT.